This T cell receptor beta chain was recovered during a study of technical replicates of blood from a handful of donors (dated by TCRdb to the late 2010s). The library was generated by the immunoSEQ multiplex PCR assay. The immuneACCESS repertoire file appears here via TCRdb, limited to in-frame rearrangements. These files lack a portion of the clones; in checked studies, under half of the deficit traces to unresolved V genes, and the cause of the others is not known. The sample includes fewer than 85,000 clones, with just under 95% observed a single time. The ten most abundant clones make up roughly 0.25% of the sample. In regard to this clone: This receptor's antigen is unknown. No base quality values were provided; no much bigger clone lies one nucleotide off.

The CDR3 goes from the cysteine to the phenylalanine over 14 residues. Only the CDR3 region is kept as DNA, spanning 42 bases read in frame from base 1. The germline V gene (reference sequence) supplies CDR1 SEHNR and CDR2 FQNEAQ. Relative to germline, V is 4 bases shorter and J is 5 bases shorter, with 15 bases between their ends. The sequence was collected from a human donor in good health. The sequenced material came from T cells isolated from PBMCs. The chain is made from TRBV7-9 and TRBJ2-7, with a weak D call of TRBD1 (5 bases match). CDR3 region: CASSSATGSHEQYF. In nucleotide form, the sequence is TGTGCCAGCAGCTCGGCCACAGGCTCTCACGAGCAGTACTTC.